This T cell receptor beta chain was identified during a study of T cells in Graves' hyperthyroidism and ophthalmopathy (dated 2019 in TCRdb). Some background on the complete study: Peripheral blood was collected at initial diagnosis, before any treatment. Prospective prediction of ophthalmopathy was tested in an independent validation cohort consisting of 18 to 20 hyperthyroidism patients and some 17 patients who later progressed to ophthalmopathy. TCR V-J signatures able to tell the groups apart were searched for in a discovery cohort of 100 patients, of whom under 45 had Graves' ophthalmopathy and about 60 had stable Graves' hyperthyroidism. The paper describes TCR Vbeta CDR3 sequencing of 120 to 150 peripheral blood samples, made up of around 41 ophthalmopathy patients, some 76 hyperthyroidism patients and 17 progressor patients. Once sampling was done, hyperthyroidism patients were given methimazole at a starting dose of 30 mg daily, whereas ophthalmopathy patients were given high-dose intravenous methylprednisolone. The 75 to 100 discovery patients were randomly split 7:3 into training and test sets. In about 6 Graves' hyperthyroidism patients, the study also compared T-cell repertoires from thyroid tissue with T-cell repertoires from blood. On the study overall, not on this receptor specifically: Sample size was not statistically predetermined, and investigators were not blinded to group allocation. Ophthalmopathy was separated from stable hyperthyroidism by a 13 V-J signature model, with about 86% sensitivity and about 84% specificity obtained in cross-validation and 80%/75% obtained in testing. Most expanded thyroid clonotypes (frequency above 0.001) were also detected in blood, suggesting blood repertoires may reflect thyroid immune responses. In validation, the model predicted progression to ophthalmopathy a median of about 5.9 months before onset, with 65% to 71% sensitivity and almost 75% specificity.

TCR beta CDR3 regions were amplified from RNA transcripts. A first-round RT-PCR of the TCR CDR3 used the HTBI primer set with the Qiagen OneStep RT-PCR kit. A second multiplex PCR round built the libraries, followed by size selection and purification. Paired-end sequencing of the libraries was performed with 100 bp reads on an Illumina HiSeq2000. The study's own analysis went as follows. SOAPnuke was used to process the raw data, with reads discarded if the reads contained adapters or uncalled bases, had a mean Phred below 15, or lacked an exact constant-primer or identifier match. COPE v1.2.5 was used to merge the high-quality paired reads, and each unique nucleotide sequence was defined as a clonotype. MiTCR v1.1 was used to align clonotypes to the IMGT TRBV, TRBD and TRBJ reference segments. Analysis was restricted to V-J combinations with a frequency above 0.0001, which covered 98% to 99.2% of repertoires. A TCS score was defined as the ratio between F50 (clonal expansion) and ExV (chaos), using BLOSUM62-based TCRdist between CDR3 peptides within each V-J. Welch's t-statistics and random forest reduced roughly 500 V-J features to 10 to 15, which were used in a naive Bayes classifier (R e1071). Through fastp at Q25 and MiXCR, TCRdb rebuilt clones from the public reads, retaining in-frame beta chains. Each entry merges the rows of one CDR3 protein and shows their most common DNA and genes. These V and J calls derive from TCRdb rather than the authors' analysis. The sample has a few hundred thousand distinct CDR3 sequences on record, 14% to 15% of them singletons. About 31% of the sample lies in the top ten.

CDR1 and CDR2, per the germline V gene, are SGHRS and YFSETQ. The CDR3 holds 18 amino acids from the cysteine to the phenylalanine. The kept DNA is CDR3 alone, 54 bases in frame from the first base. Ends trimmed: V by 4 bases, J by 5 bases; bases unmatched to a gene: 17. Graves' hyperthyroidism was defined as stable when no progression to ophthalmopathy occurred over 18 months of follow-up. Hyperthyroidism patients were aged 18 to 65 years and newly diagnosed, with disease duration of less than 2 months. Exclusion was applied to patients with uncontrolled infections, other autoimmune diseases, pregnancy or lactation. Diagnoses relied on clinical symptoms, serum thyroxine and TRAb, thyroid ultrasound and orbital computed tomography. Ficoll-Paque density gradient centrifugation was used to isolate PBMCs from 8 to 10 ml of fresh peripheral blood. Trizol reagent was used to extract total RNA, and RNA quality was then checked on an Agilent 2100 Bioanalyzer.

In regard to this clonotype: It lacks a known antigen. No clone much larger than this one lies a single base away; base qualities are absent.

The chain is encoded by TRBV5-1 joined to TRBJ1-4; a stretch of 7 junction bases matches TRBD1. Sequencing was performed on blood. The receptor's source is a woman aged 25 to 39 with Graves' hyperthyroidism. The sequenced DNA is TGCGCCAGCAGCCCAGACCCCTATCCTACAGGGGCGAATGAAAAACTGTTTTTT. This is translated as CASSPDPYPTGANEKLFF.